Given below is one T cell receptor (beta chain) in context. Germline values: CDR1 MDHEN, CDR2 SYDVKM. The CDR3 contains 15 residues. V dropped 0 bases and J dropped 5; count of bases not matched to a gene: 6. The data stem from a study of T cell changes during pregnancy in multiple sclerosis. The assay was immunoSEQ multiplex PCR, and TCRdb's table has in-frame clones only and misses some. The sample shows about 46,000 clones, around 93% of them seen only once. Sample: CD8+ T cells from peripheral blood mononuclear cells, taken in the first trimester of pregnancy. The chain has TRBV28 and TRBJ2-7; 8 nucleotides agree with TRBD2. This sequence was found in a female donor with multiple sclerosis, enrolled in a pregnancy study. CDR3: CASSLWAGGYNEQYF. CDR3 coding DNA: TGTGCCAGCAGTTTATGGGCGGGAGGTTATAACGAGCAGTACTTC.